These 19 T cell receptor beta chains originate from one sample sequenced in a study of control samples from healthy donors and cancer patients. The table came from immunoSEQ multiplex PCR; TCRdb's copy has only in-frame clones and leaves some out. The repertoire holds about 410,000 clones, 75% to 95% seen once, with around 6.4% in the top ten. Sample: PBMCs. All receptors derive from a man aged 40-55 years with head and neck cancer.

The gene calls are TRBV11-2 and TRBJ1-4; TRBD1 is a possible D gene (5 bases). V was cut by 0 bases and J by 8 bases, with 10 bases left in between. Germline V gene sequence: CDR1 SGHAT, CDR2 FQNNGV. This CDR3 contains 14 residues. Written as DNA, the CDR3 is TGTGCCAGCAGCTTAGATGGAGAGGGGGAAAAACTGTTTTTT. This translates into CASSLDGEGEKLFF.

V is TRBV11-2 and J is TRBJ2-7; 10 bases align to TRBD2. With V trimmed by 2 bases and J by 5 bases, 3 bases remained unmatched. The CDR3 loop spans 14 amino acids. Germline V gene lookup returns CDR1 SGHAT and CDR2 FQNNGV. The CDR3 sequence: CASSLLAGVHEQYF. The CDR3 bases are TGTGCCAGCAGCTTACTAGCGGGAGTCCACGAGCAGTACTTC.

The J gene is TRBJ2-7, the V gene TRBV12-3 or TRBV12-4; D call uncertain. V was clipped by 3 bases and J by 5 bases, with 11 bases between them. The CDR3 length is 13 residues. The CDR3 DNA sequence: TGTGCCAGCAGTTTCGGCCTATCCAACGAGCAGTACTTC. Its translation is CASSFGLSNEQYF.

The CDR3 protein is CASSLGQLETQYF. In DNA form, the CDR3 reads TGCGCCAGCAGCTTGGGACAGTTGGAGACCCAGTACTTC. The V call is TRBV5-1, the J call TRBJ2-5; tentatively, D is TRBD1 (5 bases). Per the germline V gene, CDR1 is SGHRS and CDR2 is YFSETQ. V lost 0 bases and J lost 5, with 8 bases in between. The CDR3 extends over 13 amino acids.

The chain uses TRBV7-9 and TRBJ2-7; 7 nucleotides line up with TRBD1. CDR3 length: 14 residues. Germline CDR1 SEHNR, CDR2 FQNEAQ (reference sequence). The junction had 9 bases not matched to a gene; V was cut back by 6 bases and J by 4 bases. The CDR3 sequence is CASRTGTDVYEQYF. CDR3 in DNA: TGTGCCAGCAGAACCGGGACAGACGTTTACGAGCAGTACTTC.

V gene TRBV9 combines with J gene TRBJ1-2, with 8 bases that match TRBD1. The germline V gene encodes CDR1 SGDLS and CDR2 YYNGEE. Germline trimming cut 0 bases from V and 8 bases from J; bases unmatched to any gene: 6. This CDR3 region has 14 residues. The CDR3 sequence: CASSVERTGYGYTF. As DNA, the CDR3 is TGTGCCAGCAGCGTAGAGCGGACAGGGTACGGCTACACCTTC.

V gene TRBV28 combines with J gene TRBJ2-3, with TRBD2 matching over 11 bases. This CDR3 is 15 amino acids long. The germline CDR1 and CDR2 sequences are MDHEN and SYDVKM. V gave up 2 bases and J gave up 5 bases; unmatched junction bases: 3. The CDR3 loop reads CASSLTSGSGDTQYF. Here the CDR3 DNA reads TGTGCCAGCAGTTTAACTAGCGGGAGTGGAGATACGCAGTATTTT.

CDR3 in amino acids: CASSLVRDRVGYTF. Written as DNA, the CDR3 is TGTGCCAGCAGTTTGGTCCGGGACAGGGTGGGCTACACCTTC. The V and J genes are TRBV28 and TRBJ1-2, with TRBD1 matching over 9 bases. The CDR3 has 14 amino acids. Germline lookup yields CDR1 MDHEN and CDR2 SYDVKM. V shed 3 bases, J shed 8 bases, and the junction held 7 bases outside the gene matches.

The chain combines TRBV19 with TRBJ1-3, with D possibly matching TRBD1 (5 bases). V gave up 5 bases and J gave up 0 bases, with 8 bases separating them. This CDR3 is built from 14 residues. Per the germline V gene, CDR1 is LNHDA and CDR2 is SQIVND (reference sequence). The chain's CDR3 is CASSRGSSGNTIYF. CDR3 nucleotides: TGTGCCAGTAGTCGGGGGAGCTCTGGAAACACCATATATTTT.

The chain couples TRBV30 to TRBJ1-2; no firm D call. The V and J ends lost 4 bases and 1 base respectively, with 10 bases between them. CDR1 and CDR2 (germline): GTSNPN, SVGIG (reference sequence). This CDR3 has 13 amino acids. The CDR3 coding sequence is TGTGCCTGGACAACGGGCATTAACTATGGCTACACCTTC. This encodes CAWTTGINYGYTF.

The CDR3 spells CASSVVGTGATDTQYF. In nucleotides, the CDR3 is TGTGCCAGCAGCGTAGTCGGTACAGGGGCTACAGATACGCAGTATTTT. The V and J genes are TRBV9 and TRBJ2-3, with TRBD1 matching over 7 bases. Unmatched junction bases numbered 7, after V lost 0 bases and J lost 3 bases. Germline lookup yields CDR1 SGDLS and CDR2 YYNGEE. The CDR3 has 16 amino acids.

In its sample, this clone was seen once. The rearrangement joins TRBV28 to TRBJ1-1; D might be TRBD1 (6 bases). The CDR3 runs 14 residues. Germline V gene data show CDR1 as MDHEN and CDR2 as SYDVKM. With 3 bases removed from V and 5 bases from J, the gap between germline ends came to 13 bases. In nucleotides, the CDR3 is TGTGCCAGCAGTTTGTACCAGGGGAGGACTGAAGCTTTCTTT. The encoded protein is CASSLYQGRTEAFF.

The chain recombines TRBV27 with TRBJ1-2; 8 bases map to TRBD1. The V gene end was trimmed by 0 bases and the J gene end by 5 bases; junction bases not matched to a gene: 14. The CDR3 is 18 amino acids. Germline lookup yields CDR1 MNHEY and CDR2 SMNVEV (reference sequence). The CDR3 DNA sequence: TGTGCCAGCAGTTTATCGGGGGGGGTGGACAGGGTGAGGTATGGCTACACCTTC. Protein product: CASSLSGGVDRVRYGYTF.

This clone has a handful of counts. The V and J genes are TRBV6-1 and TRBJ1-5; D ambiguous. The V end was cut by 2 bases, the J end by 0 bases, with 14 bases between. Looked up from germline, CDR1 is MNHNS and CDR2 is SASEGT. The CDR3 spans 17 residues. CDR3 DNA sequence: TGTGCCAGCAGTGAACGGGGTCTGCGGGGTAGCAATCAGCCCCAGCATTTT. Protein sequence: CASSERGLRGSNQPQHF.

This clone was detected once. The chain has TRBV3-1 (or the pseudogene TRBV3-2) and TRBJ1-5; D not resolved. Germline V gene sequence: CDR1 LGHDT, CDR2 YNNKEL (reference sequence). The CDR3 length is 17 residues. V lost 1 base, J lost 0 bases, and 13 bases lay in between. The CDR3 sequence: CASSQGVSGISNQPQHF. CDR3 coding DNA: TGTGCCAGCAGCCAAGGGGTCTCGGGGATTAGCAATCAGCCCCAGCATTTT.

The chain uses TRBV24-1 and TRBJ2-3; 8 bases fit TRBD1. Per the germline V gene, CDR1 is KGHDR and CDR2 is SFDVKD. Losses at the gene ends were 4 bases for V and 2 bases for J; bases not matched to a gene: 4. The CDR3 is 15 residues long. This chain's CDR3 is CATSDLQGVTDTQYF. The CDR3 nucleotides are TGTGCCACCAGTGACCTACAGGGGGTCACAGATACGCAGTATTTT.

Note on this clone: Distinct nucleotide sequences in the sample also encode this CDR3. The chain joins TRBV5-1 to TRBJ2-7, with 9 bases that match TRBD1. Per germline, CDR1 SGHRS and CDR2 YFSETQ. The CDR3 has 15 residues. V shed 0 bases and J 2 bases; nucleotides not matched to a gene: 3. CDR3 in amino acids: CASSLVGQGPYEQYF. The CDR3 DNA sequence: TGCGCCAGCAGCTTGGTGGGACAGGGTCCCTACGAGCAGTACTTC.

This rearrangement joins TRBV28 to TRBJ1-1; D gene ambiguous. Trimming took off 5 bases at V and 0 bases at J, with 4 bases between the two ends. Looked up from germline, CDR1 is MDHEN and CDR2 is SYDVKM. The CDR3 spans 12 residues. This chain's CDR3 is CASSGLNTEAFF. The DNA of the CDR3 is TGTGCCAGCAGTGGCCTGAACACTGAAGCTTTCTTT.

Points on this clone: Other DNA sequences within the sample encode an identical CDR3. Here the CDR3 reads CASSPPGTGNYGYTF. The CDR3 nucleotides are TGTGCCAGCTCACCACCGGGGACAGGGAACTATGGCTACACCTTC. V and J are TRBV18 and TRBJ1-2; 9 nucleotides agree with TRBD1. This CDR3 comprises 15 residues. Germline V lookup: CDR1 KGHSH, CDR2 LQKENI. Trimming took 0 bases from V and 2 from J; bases not matched to a gene: 1. Drawing the rest from reference TRBV18 and TRBJ1-2, the complete variable domain is NAGVMQNPRHLVRRRGQEARLRCSPMKGHSHVYWYRQLPEEGLKFMVYLQKENIIDESGMPKERFSAEFPKEGPSILRIQQVVRGDSAAYFCASSPPGTGNYGYTFGSGTRLTVV.